Following are 8 T cell receptor beta chains from one sample sequenced in a study of T cell responses to AZD1222 COVID-19 vaccine. Using immunoSEQ multiplex PCR, the repertoire was profiled, and TCRdb retains in-frame clones only, with some absent. The profile covers 50,000 to 75,000 clones, with about 91% appearing a single time and 6% to 7.5% taken by the ten largest. The specimen was peripheral blood, collected 28 days after the second AZD1222 dose. These receptor sequences come from an adult who received the AZD1222 COVID-19 vaccine.

Only one count was recorded for this clone. The chain employs TRBV5-1 and TRBJ1-4; 7 bases are shared with TRBD1. CDR1 and CDR2 from the germline V gene are SGHRS and YFSETQ. This CDR3 comprises 14 residues. Trimming cost V 7 bases and J 2 bases; bases outside gene matches: 5. This CDR3 reads CASGKQGTNEKLFF. CDR3 coding DNA: TGCGCCAGCGGAAAACAGGGGACTAATGAAAAACTGTTTTTT.

In DNA form, the CDR3 reads TGTGCCAGCAGCCTCGTACTAGCTAACTATGGCTACACCTTC. Residues: CASSLVLANYGYTF. The chain employs TRBV7-9 and TRBJ1-2; D unclear. V lost 5 bases to trimming and J lost 0 bases, with 10 bases between them. Germline V CDR1 and CDR2: SEHNR, FQNEAQ (reference sequence). The CDR3 is made up of 14 amino acids.

The CDR3 DNA sequence: TGTGCCACCAGCAGAGATGAGGGGGAGACCCAGTACTTC. Translation: CATSRDEGETQYF. This chain connects TRBV15 to TRBJ2-5; D possibly matches TRBD1 or TRBD2 (5 bases each). Trimming took off 0 bases at V and 5 bases at J, with 7 bases between the two ends. From germline, CDR1 is LNHNV and CDR2 YYDKDF (reference sequence). The CDR3 is made up of 13 amino acids.

V and J are TRBV6-2 or TRBV6-3 and TRBJ1-6, with 7 bases fitting TRBD1. The CDR3 contains 16 residues. Trimming at V came to 1 base and at J to 3 bases, leaving 3 bases not matched to a gene. The germline CDR1 and CDR2 sequences are MNHEY and SVGEGT. The CDR3: CASSYFGQVYNSPLHF. CDR3 in DNA: TGTGCCAGCAGTTACTTCGGACAGGTCTATAATTCACCCCTCCACTTT.

The gene calls are TRBV27 and TRBJ1-2; 9 bases are shared with TRBD1. The germline V gene has CDR1 MNHEY and CDR2 SMNVEV (reference sequence). The CDR3 contains 15 residues. V was pared by 6 bases and J by 2 bases, with 7 bases of the junction left unmatched. For the CDR3, the DNA is TGTGCCAGCAGCAACCCGGGACAGGGCAACTATGGCTACACCTTC. This translates into CASSNPGQGNYGYTF.

This chain uses TRBV21-1 with TRBJ2-3; whether TRBD1, the table's D call, matches the DNA was not checked. TRBV21-1 is listed as a pseudogene. The CDR3 extends over 15 amino acids. The CDR3 protein is CASSNQDSRKDTQYF. DNA for the CDR3: TGTGCCAGCAGCAACCAGGACAGTCGGAAAGATACGCAGTATTTT.

This clone has only one observation. The rearrangement uses TRBV19 and TRBJ2-1; no reliable D call. Trimming cost V 3 bases and J 4 bases, with 7 bases left between them. This CDR3 spans 13 amino acids. Germline V gene sequence: CDR1 LNHDA, CDR2 SQIVND (reference sequence). CDR3 in DNA: TGTGCCAGTAGTATGGTGGGGTACAATGAGCAGTTCTTC. The encoded protein is CASSMVGYNEQFF.

The rearrangement joins TRBV2 to TRBJ2-5, with TRBD2 identical over 9 bases. The germline CDR1 and CDR2 sequences are SNHLY and FYNNEI. The CDR3 totals 13 residues. J lost 5 bases, V lost 4 bases, and 2 bases had no gene match. The CDR3, as DNA: TGTGCCAGCAGTGCGAGCGGGGGGGAGACCCAGTACTTC. Amino acids: CASSASGGETQYF.